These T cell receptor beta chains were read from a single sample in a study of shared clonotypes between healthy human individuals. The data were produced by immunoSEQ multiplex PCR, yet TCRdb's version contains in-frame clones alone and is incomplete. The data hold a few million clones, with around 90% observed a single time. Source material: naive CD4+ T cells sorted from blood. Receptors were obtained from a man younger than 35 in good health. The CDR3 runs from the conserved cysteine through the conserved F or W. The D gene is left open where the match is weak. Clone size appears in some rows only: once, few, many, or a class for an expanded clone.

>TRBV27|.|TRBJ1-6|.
TGTGCCAGCAGTTCAATAACAGGTGACTCACCCCTCCACTTT
CASSSITGDSPLHF
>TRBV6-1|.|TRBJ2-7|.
TGTGCCAGCAGTTATGCGGGCGAGCAGTACTTC
CASSYAGEQYF
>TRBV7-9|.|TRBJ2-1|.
TGTGCCAGCAGCAAGACCCATGAGCAGTTCTTC
CASSKTHEQFF
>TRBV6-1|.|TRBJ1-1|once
TGTGCCAGCAGTGAACTGGTTAAGGGACGGCGGGCTTTCTTT
CASSELVKGRRAFF
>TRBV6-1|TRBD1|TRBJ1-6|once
TGTGCCAGCAGTGACGGACAGGGGGCTAATTCACCCCTCCACTTT
CASSDGQGANSPLHF
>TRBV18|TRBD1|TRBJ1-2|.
TGTGCCAGCTCACCTAGGACAGGGGATATCTATGGCTACACCTTC
CASSPRTGDIYGYTF
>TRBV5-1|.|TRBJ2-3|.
TGCGCCAGCAGCTTGGAACGGGGGCTCGTTTATACGCAGTATTTT
CASSLERGLVYTQYF
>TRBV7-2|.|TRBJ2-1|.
TGTGCCAGCAGCTTAATAAATGAGCAGTTCTTC
CASSLINEQFF
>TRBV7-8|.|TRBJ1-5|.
TGTGCCAGCAGCTTCCCTGAGGGGCAGCCCCAGCATTTT
CASSFPEGQPQHF
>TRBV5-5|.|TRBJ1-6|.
TGTGCCAGCAGCTTGTATAATTCACCCCTCCACTTT
CASSLYNSPLHF
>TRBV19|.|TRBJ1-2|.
TGTGCCAGTAGTAATCGCATGGCTAACTATGGCTACACCTTC
CASSNRMANYGYTF
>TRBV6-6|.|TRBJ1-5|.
TGTGCCAGCATTAACGAGCAGGGAGGGCGCGCTCAGCCCCAGCATTTT
CASINEQGGRAQPQHF
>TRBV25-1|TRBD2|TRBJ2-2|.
TGTGCCAGCAGTGAGCGGACTAGCGGGGGCTCCGGGGAGCTGTTTTTT
CASSERTSGGSGELFF
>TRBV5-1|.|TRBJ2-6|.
TGCGCCAGCAGCCAATCCGTAACTAGCCGGGGGAGCTCTGGGGCCAACGTCCTGACTTTC
CASSQSVTSRGSSGANVLTF
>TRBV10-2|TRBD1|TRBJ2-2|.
TGCGCCACCCGGGGGACAGGGAAAGTCAGGGGCACCGGGGAGCTGTTTTTT
CATRGTGKVRGTGELFF
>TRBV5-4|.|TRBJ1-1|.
TGTGCCAGCAGCTTGGAGCAAGGGAGTGCATCTGAAGCTTTCTTT
CASSLEQGSASEAFF
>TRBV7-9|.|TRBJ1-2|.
TGTGCCAGCAGCCTAGGGGGAATTAACTATGGCTACACCTTC
CASSLGGINYGYTF
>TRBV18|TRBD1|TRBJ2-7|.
TGTGCCAGCTCATCCGGGACAGTTCGGTACGAGCAGTACTTC
CASSSGTVRYEQYF
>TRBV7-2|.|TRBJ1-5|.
TGTGCCAGCAGCTTAGTCGGCGGGAATCAGCCCCAGCATTTT
CASSLVGGNQPQHF
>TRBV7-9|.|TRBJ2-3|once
TGTGCCAGCCGAGAGGAGCCCACAGATACGCAGTATTTT
CASREEPTDTQYF
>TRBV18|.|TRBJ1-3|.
TGTGCCAGCTCACCTGCGATTACTGGAAACACCATATATTTT
CASSPAITGNTIYF
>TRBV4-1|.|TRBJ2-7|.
TGCGCCAGCAGCCAGTCCATCGGGCCAGCCTACGAGCAGTACTTC
CASSQSIGPAYEQYF
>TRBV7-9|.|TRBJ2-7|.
TGTGCCAGCAGCTCACCGGACAGAGGGGCTTACGAGCAGTACTTC
CASSSPDRGAYEQYF
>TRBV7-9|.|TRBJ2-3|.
TGTGCCAGCAGCTTAGGTGTAGATACGCAGTATTTT
CASSLGVDTQYF
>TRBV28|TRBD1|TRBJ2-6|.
TGTGCCAGCGGGTCCGGGACAGGGACAACGAACTCTGGGGCCAACGTCCTGACTTTC
CASGSGTGTTNSGANVLTF
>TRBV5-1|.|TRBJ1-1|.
TGCGCCAGCAGCTTGAGAGAGAACACTGAAGCTTTCTTT
CASSLRENTEAFF
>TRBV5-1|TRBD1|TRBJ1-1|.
TGCGCCAGCAGCTTGGGACAGGGTTTCGCGTACACTGAAGCTTTCTTT
CASSLGQGFAYTEAFF
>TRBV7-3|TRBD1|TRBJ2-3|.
TGTGCCAGCAGCTTGGGTCAGGGGGCGCACACAGATACGCAGTATTTT
CASSLGQGAHTDTQYF
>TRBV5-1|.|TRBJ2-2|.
TGCGCCAGCAGCCTACCGGACAGTACCGGGGAGCTGTTTTTT
CASSLPDSTGELFF
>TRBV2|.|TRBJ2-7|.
TGTGCCAGCAGTCTTCACGGGGTTTATTACGAGCAGTACTTC
CASSLHGVYYEQYF
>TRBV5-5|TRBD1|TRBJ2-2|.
TGTGCCAGCAGCAATACAGGGGACGGGGAGCTGTTTTTT
CASSNTGDGELFF
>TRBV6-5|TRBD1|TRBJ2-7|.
TGTGCCAGCAGTCTAAAACAGGGGGACTACGAGCAGTACTTC
CASSLKQGDYEQYF
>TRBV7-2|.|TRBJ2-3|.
TGTGCCAGCAGCTTGAGCTACACAGATACGCAGTATTTT
CASSLSYTDTQYF
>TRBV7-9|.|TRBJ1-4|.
TGTGCCAGCAGCTTCTACCAGGAAAATGAAAAACTGTTTTTT
CASSFYQENEKLFF
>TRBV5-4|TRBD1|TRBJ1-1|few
TGTGCCAGCAGCTGGACAGGGAGATCGACTGAAGCTTTCTTT
CASSWTGRSTEAFF
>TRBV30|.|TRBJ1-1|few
TGTGCCTGGACGCCGGGGGGCACTGAAGCTTTCTTT
CAWTPGGTEAFF
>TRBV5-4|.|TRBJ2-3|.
TGTGCCAGCGGCAAATTAGAGGCCTCAGATACGCAGTATTTT
CASGKLEASDTQYF
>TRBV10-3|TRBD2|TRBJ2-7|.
TGTGCCATCAGTAGGACTAGTGACGAGCAGTACTTC
CAISRTSDEQYF
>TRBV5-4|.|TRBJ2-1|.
TGTGCCAGCAGCTTGGCTACAGGGAAAACTTACAATGAGCAGTTCTTC
CASSLATGKTYNEQFF
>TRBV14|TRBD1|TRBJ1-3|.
TGTGCCAGCAGCGGAAAGACAGGGAACTCTGGAAACACCATATATTTT
CASSGKTGNSGNTIYF
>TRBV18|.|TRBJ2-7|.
TGTGCCAGCTCACCACGGGGGGCGGGGGAGCAGTACTTC
CASSPRGAGEQYF
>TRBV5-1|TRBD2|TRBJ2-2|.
TGCGCCAGCAGCGTGTCTAGCGGTCGCACCGGGGAGCTGTTTTTT
CASSVSSGRTGELFF